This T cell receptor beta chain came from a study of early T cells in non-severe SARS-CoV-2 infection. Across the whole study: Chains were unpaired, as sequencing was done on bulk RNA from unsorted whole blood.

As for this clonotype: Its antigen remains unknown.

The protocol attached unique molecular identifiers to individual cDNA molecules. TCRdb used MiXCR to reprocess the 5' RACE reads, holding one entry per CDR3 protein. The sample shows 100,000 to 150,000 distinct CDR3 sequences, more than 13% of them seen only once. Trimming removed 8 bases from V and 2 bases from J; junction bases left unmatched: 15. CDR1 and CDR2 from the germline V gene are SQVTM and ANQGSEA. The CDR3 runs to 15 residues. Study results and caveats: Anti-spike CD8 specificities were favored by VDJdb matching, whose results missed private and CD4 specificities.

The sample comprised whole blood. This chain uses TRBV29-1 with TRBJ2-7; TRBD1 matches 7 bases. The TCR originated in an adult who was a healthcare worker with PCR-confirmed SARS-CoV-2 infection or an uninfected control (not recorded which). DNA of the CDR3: TGCAGCCATCTAAATGGACTTGGGACAGCCTACGAGCAGTACTTC. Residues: CSHLNGLGTAYEQYF.